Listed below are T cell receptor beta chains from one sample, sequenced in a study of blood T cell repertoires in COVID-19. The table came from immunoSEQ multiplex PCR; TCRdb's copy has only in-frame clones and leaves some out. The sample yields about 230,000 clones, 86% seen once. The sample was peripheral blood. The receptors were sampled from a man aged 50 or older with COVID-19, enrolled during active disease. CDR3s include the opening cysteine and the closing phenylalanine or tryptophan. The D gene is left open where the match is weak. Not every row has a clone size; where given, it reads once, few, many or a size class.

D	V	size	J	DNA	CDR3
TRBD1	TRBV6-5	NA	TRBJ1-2	TGTGCCGAAGGGACAGATCTCTATGGCTACACCTTC	CAEGTDLYGYTF
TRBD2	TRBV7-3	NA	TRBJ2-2	TGTGCCAGCAGCGCGGGGGGGGGCCCCCCTTCGAACACCGGGGAGCTGTTTTTT	CASSAGGGPPSNTGELFF
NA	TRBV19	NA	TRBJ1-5	TGTGCCAGTAGCCCCCAAGCCAGGGACAATCAGCCCCAGCATTTT	CASSPQARDNQPQHF
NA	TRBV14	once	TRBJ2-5	TGTGCCAGCAGCCAAGTTGGCCCCCATCCCCTCTTTGAGACCCAGTACTTC	CASSQVGPHPLFETQYF
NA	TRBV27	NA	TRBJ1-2	TGTGCCAGCAGGTCAGGGGCGGATGGCTACACCTTC	CASRSGADGYTF
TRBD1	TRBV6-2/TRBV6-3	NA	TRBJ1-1	TGTGCCAGCAGTTACTCGACAGGGGTGGGTACTGAAGCTTTCTTT	CASSYSTGVGTEAFF
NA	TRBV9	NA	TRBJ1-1	TGTGCCAGCAGCGTACAGGGAAACACTGAAGCTTTCTTT	CASSVQGNTEAFF
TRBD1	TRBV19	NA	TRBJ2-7	TGTGCCAGTAGTAGTCCACAGGGGGCGCCTGGCTCCTACGAGCAGTACTTC	CASSSPQGAPGSYEQYF
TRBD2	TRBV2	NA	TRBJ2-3	TGTGCCAGCAGTGAAATGGCTAGCGGGGGGACGAGCACAGATACGCAGTATTTT	CASSEMASGGTSTDTQYF
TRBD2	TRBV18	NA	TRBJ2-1	TGTGCCAGCTCACCTACTAGCGGGGGGGATTACAATGAGCAGTTCTTC	CASSPTSGGDYNEQFF
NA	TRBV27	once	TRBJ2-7	TGTGCCAGCAGTTTTCACAGGGATACCTACGAGCAGTACTTC	CASSFHRDTYEQYF
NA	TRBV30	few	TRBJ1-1	TGTGCCTGGAGTGTAAATTTGAGATCGAACACTGAAGCTTTCTTT	CAWSVNLRSNTEAFF
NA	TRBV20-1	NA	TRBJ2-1	TGCAGTGCTAGACGCGCCGATGAGCAGTTCTTC	CSARRADEQFF
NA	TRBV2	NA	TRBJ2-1	TGTGCCAGCAGGGACAGTCTATACAATGAGCAGTTCTTC	CASRDSLYNEQFF
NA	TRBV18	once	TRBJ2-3	TGTGCCAGCTCACCGATTAGCGGAGAGAGCACAGATACGCAGTATTTT	CASSPISGESTDTQYF
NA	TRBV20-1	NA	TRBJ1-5	TGCAGTGCTAGTTCGCCTCAGGCAGGCAATCAGCCCCAGCATTTT	CSASSPQAGNQPQHF
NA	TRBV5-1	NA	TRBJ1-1	TGCGCCAGCACCTTTGGGGGACAAACGAACACTGAAGCTTTCTTT	CASTFGGQTNTEAFF
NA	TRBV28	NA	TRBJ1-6	TGTGCCAGCAGTTTCTCGAGGGCCTATAATTCACCCCTCCACTTT	CASSFSRAYNSPLHF
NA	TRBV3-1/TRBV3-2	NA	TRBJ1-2	TGTGCCAGCAGCCAAGTAGGGGGCTATGGCTACACCTTC	CASSQVGGYGYTF
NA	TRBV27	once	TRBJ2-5	TGTGCCAGCAGCTTACAGGGTTTCGGAGAGACCCAGTACTTC	CASSLQGFGETQYF
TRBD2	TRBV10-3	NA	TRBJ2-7	TGTGCCATCAGTGAGTCCCAGACTAGCCCCGAGCAGTACTTC	CAISESQTSPEQYF
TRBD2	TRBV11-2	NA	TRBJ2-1	TGTGCCAGCAGCTTGAGACTAGCGGGAGAAAATGAGCAGTTCTTC	CASSLRLAGENEQFF
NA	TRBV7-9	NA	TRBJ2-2	TGTGCCAGCATAGGGGATCACACGAACACCGGGGAGCTGTTTTTT	CASIGDHTNTGELFF
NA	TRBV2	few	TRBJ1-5	TGTGCCAGCAGACACAGGGGCAATCAGCCCCAGCATTTT	CASRHRGNQPQHF
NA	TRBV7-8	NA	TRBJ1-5	TGTGCCAGCAGCTTAGAGAGTAGCAATCAGCCCCAGCATTTT	CASSLESSNQPQHF
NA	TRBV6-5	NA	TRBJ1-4	TGTGCCAGCAGTTCAGGACAGAACCATGAAAAACTGTTTTTT	CASSSGQNHEKLFF
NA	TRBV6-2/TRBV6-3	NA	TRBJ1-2	TGTGCCAGCAGTCCACAGGGTGACTATGGCTACACCTTC	CASSPQGDYGYTF
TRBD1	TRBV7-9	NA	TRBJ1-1	TGTGCCAGCAGCTTATCCCCGACAGGGGGGCACACTGAAGCTTTCTTT	CASSLSPTGGHTEAFF
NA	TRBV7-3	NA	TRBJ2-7	TGTGCCAGCAGCTTCTCAGGGCTAGATGAGCAGTACTTC	CASSFSGLDEQYF
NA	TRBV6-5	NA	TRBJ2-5	TGTGCCAGCAGTTACTCGTCTAGCGAAGAGACCCAGTACTTC	CASSYSSSEETQYF
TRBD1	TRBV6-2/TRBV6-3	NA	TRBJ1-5	TGTGCCAGCAGTTCCTCTCATCCGACAGGGCCGCACCAGCATTTT	CASSSSHPTGPHQHF
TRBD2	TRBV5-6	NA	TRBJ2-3	TGTGCCAGCAGCCAGCGGGGCGATACGCAGTATTTT	CASSQRGDTQYF
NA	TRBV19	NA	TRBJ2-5	TGTGCCAGTAGTACGTCAACAGGTTCCCGGGTAGAGACCCAGTACTTC	CASSTSTGSRVETQYF
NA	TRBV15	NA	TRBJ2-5	TGTGCCACCAGCAGACTTCGTCTAGTTATGGAGACCCAGTACTTC	CATSRLRLVMETQYF
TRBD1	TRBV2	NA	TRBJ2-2	TGTGCCAGCAGTGAACCGGGACAGAGAACCGGGGAGCTGTTTTTT	CASSEPGQRTGELFF